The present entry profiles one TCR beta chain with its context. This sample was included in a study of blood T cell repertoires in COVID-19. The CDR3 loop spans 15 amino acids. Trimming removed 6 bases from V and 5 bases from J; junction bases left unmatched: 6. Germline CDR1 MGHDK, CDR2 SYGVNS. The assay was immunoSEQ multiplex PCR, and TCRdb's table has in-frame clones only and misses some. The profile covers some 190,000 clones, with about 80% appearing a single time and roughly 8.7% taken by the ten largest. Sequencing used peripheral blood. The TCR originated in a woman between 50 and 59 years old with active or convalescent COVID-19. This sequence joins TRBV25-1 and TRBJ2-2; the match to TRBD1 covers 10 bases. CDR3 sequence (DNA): TGTGCCAGCAGACGACAGGGGGCAAGGACCGGGGAGCTGTTTTTT. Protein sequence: CASRRQGARTGELFF. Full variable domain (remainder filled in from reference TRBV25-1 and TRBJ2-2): EADIYQTPRYLVIGTGKKITLECSQTMGHDKMYWYQQDPGMELHLIHYSYGVNSTEKGDLSSESTVSRIRTEHFPLTLESARPSHTSQYLCASRRQGARTGELFFGEGSRLTVL.